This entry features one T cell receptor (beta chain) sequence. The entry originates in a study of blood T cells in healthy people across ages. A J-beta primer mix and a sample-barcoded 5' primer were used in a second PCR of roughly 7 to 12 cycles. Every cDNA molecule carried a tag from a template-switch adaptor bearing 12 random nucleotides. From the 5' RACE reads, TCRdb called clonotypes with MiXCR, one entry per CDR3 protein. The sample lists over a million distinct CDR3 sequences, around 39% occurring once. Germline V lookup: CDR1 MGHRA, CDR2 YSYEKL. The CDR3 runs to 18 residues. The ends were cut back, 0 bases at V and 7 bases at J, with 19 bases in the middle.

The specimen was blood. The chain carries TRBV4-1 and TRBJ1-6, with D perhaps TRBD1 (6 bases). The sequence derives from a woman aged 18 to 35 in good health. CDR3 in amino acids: CASSQEGGGPVENSPLHF. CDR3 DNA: TGCGCCAGCAGCCAAGAAGGCGGGGGCCCCGTTGAAAATTCACCCCTCCACTTT.